This TCR beta chain comes out of a study of cytomegalovirus exposure and HLA in healthy donors. About the research overall: Later, an analysis reported that the approximately 120 validation repertoires had used the same platform as the roughly 700 first-cohort repertoires.

A word on this clone: Its antigen is undetermined.

TCRdb's copy holds only in-frame clones and misses some; the assay was immunoSEQ multiplex PCR. Found here are about 130,000 clones, roughly 87% of them singletons; the top ten hold 1.1%. Whole-study results and caveats: Approximately 160 TCR beta chains were listed as cytomegalovirus-associated.

Trimming stripped 0 bases from V and 5 bases from J, with 16 bases between. Per the germline V gene, CDR1 is SQVTM and CDR2 is ANQGSEA. CDR3 length equals 15 residues. The TCR sequence derives from a woman between 18 and 29 years old in good health and CMV-seronegative. The chain recombines TRBV29-1 with TRBJ1-1, with no clear D. The sample consisted of PBMCs. In DNA, the CDR3 is TGCAGCGTTGAAGATGGACTAATGATTGGGACTGAAGCTTTCTTT. This codes for CSVEDGLMIGTEAFF.